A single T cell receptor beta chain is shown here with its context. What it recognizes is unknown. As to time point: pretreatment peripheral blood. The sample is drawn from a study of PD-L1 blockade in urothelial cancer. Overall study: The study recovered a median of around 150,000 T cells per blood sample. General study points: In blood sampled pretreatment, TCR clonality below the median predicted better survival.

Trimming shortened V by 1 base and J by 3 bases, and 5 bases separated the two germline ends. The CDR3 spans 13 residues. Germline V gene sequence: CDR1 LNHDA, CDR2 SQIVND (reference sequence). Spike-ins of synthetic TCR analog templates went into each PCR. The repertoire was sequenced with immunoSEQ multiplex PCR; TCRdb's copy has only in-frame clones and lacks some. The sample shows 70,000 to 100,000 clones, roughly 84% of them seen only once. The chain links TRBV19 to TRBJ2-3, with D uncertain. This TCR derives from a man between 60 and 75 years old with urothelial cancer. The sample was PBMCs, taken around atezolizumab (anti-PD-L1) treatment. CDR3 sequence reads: CASSIVGTDTQYF. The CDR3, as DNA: TGTGCCAGTAGTATAGTCGGGACAGATACGCAGTATTTT.